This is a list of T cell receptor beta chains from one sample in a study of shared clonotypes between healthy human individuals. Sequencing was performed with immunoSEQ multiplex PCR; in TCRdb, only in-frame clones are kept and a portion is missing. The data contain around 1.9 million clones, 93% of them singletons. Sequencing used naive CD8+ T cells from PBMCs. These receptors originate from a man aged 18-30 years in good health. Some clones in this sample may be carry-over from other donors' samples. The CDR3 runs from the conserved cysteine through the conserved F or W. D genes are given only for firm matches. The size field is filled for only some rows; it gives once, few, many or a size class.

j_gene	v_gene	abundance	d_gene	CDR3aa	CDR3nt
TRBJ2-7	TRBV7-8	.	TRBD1	CASSLGTGFFEQYF	TGTGCCAGCAGCTTAGGGACAGGGTTTTTCGAGCAGTACTTC
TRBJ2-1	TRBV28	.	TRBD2	CASSLKLAGAHNEQFF	TGTGCCAGCAGTTTAAAACTAGCGGGAGCCCACAATGAGCAGTTCTTC
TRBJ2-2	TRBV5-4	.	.	CASSPGAGDTGELFF	TGTGCCAGCAGCCCAGGGGCGGGAGACACCGGGGAGCTGTTTTTT
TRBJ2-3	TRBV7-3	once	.	CASSLNKGIKSDTQYF	TGTGCCAGCAGCTTGAATAAGGGAATTAAATCAGATACGCAGTATTTT
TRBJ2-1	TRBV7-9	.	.	CASSLAAGQQFF	TGTGCCAGCAGCTTAGCAGCAGGCCAGCAGTTCTTC
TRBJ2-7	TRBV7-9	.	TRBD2	CASSWTSGDAYEQYF	TGTGCCAGCAGCTGGACTAGCGGAGATGCCTACGAGCAGTACTTC
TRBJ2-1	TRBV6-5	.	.	CASSLARGEQFF	TGTGCCAGCAGCCTGGCCCGGGGTGAGCAGTTCTTC
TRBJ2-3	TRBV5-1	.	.	CASSSDRSFYTDTQYF	TGCGCCAGCAGCTCGGACCGCTCTTTCTACACAGATACGCAGTATTTT
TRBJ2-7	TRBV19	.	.	CASSTLATGLEQYF	TGTGCCAGTAGCACCCTCGCTACAGGGTTGGAGCAGTACTTC
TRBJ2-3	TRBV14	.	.	CASSQVDYYTDTQYF	TGTGCCAGCAGCCAAGTGGACTATTACACAGATACGCAGTATTTT
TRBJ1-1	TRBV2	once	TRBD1	CASIFRAGGDTEAFF	TGTGCCAGCATCTTCAGGGCAGGGGGGGACACTGAAGCTTTCTTT
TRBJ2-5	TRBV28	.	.	CASRTLVGLETQYF	TGTGCCAGCAGAACACTGGTGGGATTGGAGACCCAGTACTTC
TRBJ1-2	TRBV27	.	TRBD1	CASRPRDRDYGYTF	TGTGCCAGCAGACCCCGGGACAGAGACTATGGCTACACCTTC
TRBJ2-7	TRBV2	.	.	CASSDRGYSYEQYF	TGTGCCAGCAGTGACAGGGGCTACTCCTACGAGCAGTACTTC
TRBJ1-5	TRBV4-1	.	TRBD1	CASSQDRGLKIQPQHF	TGCGCCAGCAGCCAGGACAGGGGGTTAAAGATTCAGCCCCAGCATTTT
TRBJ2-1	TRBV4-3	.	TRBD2	CASSQDMWGGGYNEQFF	TGCGCCAGCAGCCAAGATATGTGGGGGGGAGGCTACAATGAGCAGTTCTTC
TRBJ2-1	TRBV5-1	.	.	CASSLAVSSYNEQFF	TGCGCCAGCAGCTTAGCGGTCAGCTCCTACAATGAGCAGTTCTTC
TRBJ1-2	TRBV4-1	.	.	CASSQVRQPSGGYTF	TGCGCCAGCAGCCAAGTGAGACAGCCATCCGGCGGCTACACCTTC
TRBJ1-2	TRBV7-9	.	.	CASSLGAGTDGYTF	TGTGCCAGCAGCTTAGGGGCGGGAACGGATGGCTACACCTTC
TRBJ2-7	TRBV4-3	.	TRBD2	CASSQSLAGGPGYEQYF	TGCGCCAGCAGCCAATCACTAGCGGGAGGGCCGGGGTACGAGCAGTACTTC
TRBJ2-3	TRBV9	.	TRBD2	CASSSSGSPDTQYF	TGTGCCAGCAGCAGTAGCGGGAGCCCAGATACGCAGTATTTT
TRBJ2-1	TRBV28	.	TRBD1	CASSFQGAYNEQFF	TGTGCCAGCAGTTTCCAGGGGGCTTACAATGAGCAGTTCTTC
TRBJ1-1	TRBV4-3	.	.	CASSQDRTMNTEAFF	TGCGCCAGCAGCCAAGACAGAACCATGAACACTGAAGCTTTCTTT
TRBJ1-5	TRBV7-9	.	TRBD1	CASSNNRDRGGQPQHF	TGTGCCAGCAGCAACAACCGGGACAGGGGAGGCCAGCCCCAGCATTTT
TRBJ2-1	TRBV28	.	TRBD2	CASSPLREGYNEQFF	TGTGCCAGCAGCCCTCTGCGGGAGGGTTACAATGAGCAGTTCTTC
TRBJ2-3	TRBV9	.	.	CASSGRDSLTDTQYF	TGTGCCAGCAGCGGAAGGGACTCCCTCACAGATACGCAGTATTTT
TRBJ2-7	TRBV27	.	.	CASSWAETYEQYF	TGTGCCAGCAGTTGGGCAGAAACCTACGAGCAGTACTTC
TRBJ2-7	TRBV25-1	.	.	CASRIGTHYEQYF	TGTGCCAGCAGAATTGGGACCCACTACGAGCAGTACTTC
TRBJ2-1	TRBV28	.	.	CASSLWGNEQFF	TGTGCCAGCAGTTTATGGGGGAATGAGCAGTTCTTC
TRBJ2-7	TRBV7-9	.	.	CASSKSGYEQYF	TGTGCCAGCAGTAAAAGCGGGTACGAGCAGTACTTC
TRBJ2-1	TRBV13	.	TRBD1	CASSPLRGQGNNEQFF	TGTGCCAGCAGCCCCCTACGGGGACAGGGGAACAATGAGCAGTTCTTC
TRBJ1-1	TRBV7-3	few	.	CASSLTGATEAFF	TGTGCCAGCAGCTTAACAGGGGCTACTGAAGCTTTCTTT
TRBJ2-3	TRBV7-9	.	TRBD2	CASGSGRGDTQYF	TGTGCCTCGGGTAGCGGGAGGGGAGATACGCAGTATTTT
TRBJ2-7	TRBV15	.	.	CATSRGSSETYEQYF	TGTGCCACCAGCAGAGGTTCTAGCGAGACCTACGAGCAGTACTTC
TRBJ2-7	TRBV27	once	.	CASSLGPEQGVQKQYF	TGTGCCAGCAGTTTGGGACCGGAACAGGGTGTTCAGAAGCAGTACTTC
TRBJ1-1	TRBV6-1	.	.	CASSGHRPTAFF	TGTGCCAGCAGTGGACACAGGCCGACCGCTTTCTTT
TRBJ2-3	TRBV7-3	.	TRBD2	CASNLGGEGTDTQYF	TGTGCCAGCAACCTTGGGGGGGAGGGCACCGATACGCAGTATTTT
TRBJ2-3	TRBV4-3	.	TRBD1	CASSQDPGQSADTQYF	TGCGCCAGCAGCCAAGACCCGGGACAGAGTGCAGATACGCAGTATTTT
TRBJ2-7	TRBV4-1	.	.	CASSPVTGSPREQYF	TGCGCCAGCAGCCCCGTGACGGGATCCCCTCGCGAGCAGTACTTC
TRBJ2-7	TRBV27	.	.	CASSFLPPDREGLYEQYF	TGTGCCAGCAGTTTTCTCCCACCCGACAGGGAGGGCCTGTACGAGCAGTACTTC
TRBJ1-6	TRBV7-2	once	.	CASSPHNSPLHF	TGTGCCAGCAGCCCCCACAATTCACCCCTCCACTTT
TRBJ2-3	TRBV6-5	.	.	CATLGSGTQYF	TGTGCCACGCTAGGTAGCGGTACGCAGTATTTT
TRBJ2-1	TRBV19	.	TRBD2	CASSPHSGRRNEQFF	TGTGCCAGTAGTCCTCATAGCGGGAGGCGCAATGAGCAGTTCTTC
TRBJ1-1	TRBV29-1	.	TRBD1	CSGGTALNTEAFF	TGCAGCGGAGGGACAGCCTTGAACACTGAAGCTTTCTTT
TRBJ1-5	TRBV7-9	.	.	CASSRDSPNQPQHF	TGTGCCAGCAGCCGCGACAGCCCTAATCAGCCCCAGCATTTT
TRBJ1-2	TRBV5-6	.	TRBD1	CASSLEGATYGYTF	TGTGCCAGCAGCTTAGAGGGGGCAACCTATGGCTACACCTTC
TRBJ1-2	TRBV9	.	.	CASSVVSGNYGYTF	TGTGCCAGCAGCGTAGTCTCAGGAAACTATGGCTACACCTTC
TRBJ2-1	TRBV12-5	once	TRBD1	CASGIDRVSMDEQFF	TGTGCTAGTGGTATCGACAGGGTCTCAATGGATGAGCAGTTCTTC
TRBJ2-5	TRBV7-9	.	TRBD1	CASSSRQGDGETQYF	TGTGCCAGCAGCTCCCGACAGGGGGATGGGGAGACCCAGTACTTC
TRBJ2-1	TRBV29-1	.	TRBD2	CSVDGGSRYNEQFF	TGCAGCGTTGACGGCGGGAGCCGGTACAATGAGCAGTTCTTC
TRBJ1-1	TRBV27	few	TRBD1	CASSVRDRWTTEAFF	TGTGCCAGCAGTGTCCGGGACAGGTGGACGACTGAAGCTTTCTTT
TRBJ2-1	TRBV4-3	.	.	CASSQDPTGTSYNEQFF	TGCGCCAGCAGCCAAGATCCAACAGGGACCTCCTACAATGAGCAGTTCTTC